This T cell receptor (beta chain) was recovered during a study of blood T cells in healthy people across ages. Study findings and constraints: Compared with aged donors, long-lived donors showed fewer expanded clones, suggesting selection.

A second PCR of roughly 7 to 11 cycles used a sample-barcoded 5' primer and a J-beta primer mix. Via MiXCR, TCRdb re-called the 5' RACE reads, giving one row per CDR3 protein. The data show roughly 1.9 million distinct CDR3 sequences, with about two fifths seen just once and roughly 23% held by the top ten. CDR1 and CDR2 from the germline V gene are LGHDT and YNNKEL (reference sequence). The V gene lost 2 bases and the J gene lost 4 bases, with 14 bases spanning the gap. CDR3 length: 15 amino acids. This clonotype came up a few times. Its antigen is undetermined. The chain has TRBV3-1 and TRBJ2-5, with D possibly matching TRBD1 (6 bases). Sequencing used blood. The receptor comes from a human donor in good health. CDR3 in amino acids: CASSQKTGLRETQYF. The CDR3 region has the DNA TGTGCCAGCAGCCAAAAGACAGGTCTACGAGAGACCCAGTACTTC.